The 32 T cell receptor beta chains reported below all come from one sample, sequenced in a study of blood T cells in healthy people across ages. PCR was performed a second time for about 6 to 12 cycles using a sample-barcoded 5' primer and a J-beta primer mix. TCRdb itself ran the 5' RACE reads through MiXCR, one entry per CDR3 protein. The sample lists about 1.8 million distinct CDR3 sequences, around 50% seen once, with around 2.1% in the top ten. The material sequenced was blood. The receptors shown here come from a middle-aged woman in good health.

This clonotype was counted many times. The CDR3 coding sequence is TGTGCCAGCAGCTTGGCTAGCGGGGGGGCTTACGAGCAGTACTTC. Translation: CASSLASGGAYEQYF. The chain employs TRBV7-2 and TRBJ2-7; 12 bases fit TRBD2. The CDR3 totals 15 residues. CDR1 and CDR2 from the germline V gene are SGHTA and FQGNSA. Trimming cost V 3 bases and J 4 bases; bases outside gene matches: 4.

The rearrangement uses TRBV5-1 and TRBJ2-7; the match to TRBD2 covers 8 bases. The V and J ends lost 4 bases and 5 bases, in that order; junction bases with no gene match: 5. Germline CDR1 and CDR2: SGHRS and YFSETQ. The CDR3 loop spans 13 amino acids. The CDR3 nucleotides read TGCGCCAGCAGCGCCTACGGGGGGGACGAGCAGTACTTC. It yields the protein CASSAYGGDEQYF.

The genes are TRBV4-1 and TRBJ2-7; D unresolved. This CDR3 has 15 residues. V was trimmed by 1 base and J by 3 bases, leaving 13 bases between them. Germline loops: CDR1 MGHRA, CDR2 YSYEKL. The CDR3 nucleotides read TGCGCCAGCAGCCAAGCTCACGGTCTTCTCTACGAGCAGTACTTC. Protein: CASSQAHGLLYEQYF.

This chain joins TRBV20-1 and TRBJ2-3, with 9 bases aligning to TRBD1. The CDR3 runs 15 residues. Germline CDR1 DFQATT, CDR2 SNEGSKA (reference sequence). With 0 bases clipped from V and 4 bases from J, the junction kept 5 bases outside the gene matches. The DNA for the CDR3 is TGCAGTGCTAGAGATGGGACAGGGTTTGCAGATACGCAGTATTTT. Translated, it gives CSARDGTGFADTQYF.

The chain has TRBV9 and TRBJ2-1; D is ambiguous. The germline CDR1 and CDR2 sequences are SGDLS and YYNGEE. Between the trimmed V and J ends, which lost 3 bases and 15 bases, there was a span of 19 bases. The CDR3 contains 13 residues. Written as DNA, the CDR3 is TGTGCCAGCAGCGCGGATACCACTGAGACCGGGTTCTTC. Residues: CASSADTTETGFF.

This chain joins TRBV4-1 and TRBJ2-3; D gene ambiguous. Germline values: CDR1 MGHRA, CDR2 YSYEKL. The germline V and J ends were trimmed by 4 bases and 2 bases, with 13 bases remaining between them. CDR3 length: 15 amino acids. The CDR3 spells CASSPAPRATDTQYF. In nucleotides, the CDR3 is TGCGCCAGCAGCCCAGCGCCCCGGGCCACAGATACGCAGTATTTT.

This chain joins TRBV4-1 and TRBJ2-5; no clear D gene. V was clipped by 3 bases and J by 2 bases, with 16 bases between them. Germline CDR1 MGHRA, CDR2 YSYEKL. The CDR3 has 16 residues. CDR3 residues: CASSQRTDDGQETQYF. The DNA of the CDR3 is TGCGCCAGCAGCCAGCGTACTGATGACGGGCAAGAGACCCAGTACTTC.

The rearrangement uses TRBV20-1 and TRBJ2-4, with D perhaps TRBD2 (6 bases). The germline CDR1 and CDR2 sequences are DFQATT and SNEGSKA (reference sequence). There are 13 residues in the CDR3. V was clipped by 8 bases and J by 13 bases, with 24 bases between them. CDR3 loop: CSPARGLEDTQYF. Written as DNA, the CDR3 is TGCAGTCCCGCAAGGGGACTGGAAGATACCCAGTACTTC.

A note on this clonotype: The junction and the germline gene differ at one end; a read error may be behind it. J is TRBJ1-2 and V is TRBV10-3; D gene ambiguous. CDR1 is ENHRY and CDR2 is SYGVKD in the germline V gene. This CDR3 spans 13 amino acids. The CDR3 DNA sequence: TGTGCCAGCAGTGAGCTGGCGGACTATGGCTACACCTTC. It translates to CASSELADYGYTF.

This clonotype occurred once. A much larger clone lies a single base off, so this may be a read error. This sequence joins TRBV29-1 and TRBJ2-7; 10 positions agree with TRBD1. In germline, CDR1 is SQVTM, CDR2 ANQGSEA. The length of the CDR3 is 13 residues. CDR3 in amino acids: CSVRTGGGNERYF. The CDR3 DNA follows: TGCAGCGTTCGGACAGGGGGTGGCAACGAGCGGTACTTC.

This chain joins TRBV29-1 and TRBJ2-4; possible D gene TRBD2, 6 bases. This CDR3 is built from 14 residues. Deletions cut 8 bases from V and 6 bases from J, with 20 bases between. Germline lookup yields CDR1 SQVTM and CDR2 ANQGSEA. CDR3 DNA sequence: TGCAGCTCTAACGAGGAGGGCAGAGGAAACATTCAGTACTTC. This gives the protein CSSNEEGRGNIQYF.

This chain connects TRBV2 to TRBJ1-2; D perhaps matches TRBD1 (5 bases). V was shortened by 7 bases and J by 4 bases, with 16 bases between the two germline ends. Germline CDR1 reads SNHLY; CDR2 reads FYNNEI. CDR3 length equals 14 residues. The CDR3 reads CASIYLEGIYGYTF. The CDR3 DNA is TGTGCCAGCATTTATCTTGAGGGGATCTATGGCTACACCTTC.

This sequence joins TRBV20-1 and TRBJ2-1, with TRBD2 matching over 15 bases. CDR3 length equals 15 residues. Germline-derived CDR1 and CDR2 are DFQATT and SNEGSKA (reference sequence). V gave up 5 bases and J gave up 6 bases; unmatched junction bases: 5. CDR3: CSAWTSGGVFNEQFF. CDR3 in DNA: TGCAGTGCTTGGACTAGCGGGGGGGTATTCAATGAGCAGTTCTTC.

This clonotype was observed a handful of times. The rearrangement joins TRBV7-3 to TRBJ2-3; D gene uncertain. The germline V and J ends were trimmed by 3 bases and 4 bases, with 8 bases remaining between them. CDR3 length: 13 amino acids. The germline CDR1 and CDR2 sequences are SGHTA and FQGTGA. The chain's CDR3 is CASSFDVADTQYF. CDR3 DNA sequence: TGTGCCAGCAGCTTTGATGTGGCAGATACGCAGTATTTT.

The chain has TRBV9 and TRBJ2-2; D call uncertain. The V and J ends lost 0 bases and 5 bases respectively, with 5 bases between them. The germline CDR1 and CDR2 sequences are SGDLS and YYNGEE. The CDR3 contains 13 residues. CDR3 bases: TGTGCCAGCAGCGTAGCGACTACCGGGGAGCTGTTTTTT. Its protein product is CASSVATTGELFF.

The V gene is TRBV20-1, the J gene TRBJ2-3; D may be TRBD1 (5 bases). The CDR3 is made up of 16 amino acids. Looked up from germline, CDR1 is DFQATT and CDR2 is SNEGSKA (reference sequence). Trimming took off 4 bases at V and 0 bases at J, with 17 bases between the two ends. The DNA for the CDR3 is TGCAGTGCTAATGGGGAACTACAGGCCAGCACAGATACGCAGTATTTT. Translated, it gives CSANGELQASTDTQYF.

The gene calls are TRBV3-1 and TRBJ2-3; the D gene is possibly TRBD1 (6 bases). Germline V gives CDR1 LGHDT, CDR2 YNNKEL (reference sequence). CDR3 length: 17 residues. Trimming stripped 0 bases from V and 3 bases from J, with 16 bases between. Here the CDR3 DNA reads TGTGCCAGCAGCCAAGATCCCCAGGACAGTTGGACAGATACGCAGTATTTT. This translates into CASSQDPQDSWTDTQYF.

The chain recombines TRBV18 with TRBJ2-5; D perhaps matches TRBD1 (5 bases). Germline lookup yields CDR1 KGHSH and CDR2 LQKENI. V lost 2 bases and J lost 11, with 21 bases in between. The CDR3 consists of 15 residues. CDR3: CASSPLGVIYNEQYF. In DNA, the CDR3 is TGTGCCAGCTCACCATTAGGGGTGATCTACAATGAGCAGTACTTC.

This clonotype was seen a single time. The chain recombines TRBV6-1 with TRBJ2-4; tentative D call: TRBD2 (6 bases). The CDR3 extends over 14 amino acids. Trimming took off 8 bases at V and 1 base at J, with 12 bases between the two ends. Germline assignment: CDR1 MNHNS and CDR2 SASEGT. CDR3 amino acids: CASAGLRAKNIQYF. The CDR3 DNA reads TGTGCCAGCGCGGGGTTAAGGGCCAAAAACATTCAGTACTTC.

V gene TRBV5-1 combines with J gene TRBJ1-1; a weak D match, TRBD1 (6 bases). Germline lookup yields CDR1 SGHRS and CDR2 YFSETQ. This CDR3 is 15 amino acids long. V was pared by 4 bases and J by 1 base, with 14 bases between. The CDR3 is CASSTVTGSNTEAFF. In DNA, the CDR3 is TGCGCCAGCAGCACCGTGACAGGTTCGAACACTGAAGCTTTCTTT.

The chain combines TRBV20-1 with TRBJ2-3; perhaps TRBD2 as D (6 bases). The CDR3 is made up of 13 amino acids. From germline, CDR1 is DFQATT and CDR2 SNEGSKA (reference sequence). The germline V and J ends were trimmed by 4 bases and 1 base, with 9 bases remaining between them. The CDR3 sequence: CSAIRERTDTQYF. Here the CDR3 DNA reads TGCAGTGCTATACGGGAGCGCACAGATACGCAGTATTTT.

This chain links TRBV29-1 with TRBJ1-2, with D possibly matching TRBD1 (6 bases). Germline V CDR1 and CDR2: SQVTM, ANQGSEA. The CDR3 loop spans 12 amino acids. Deletions cut 2 bases from V and 8 bases from J, with 12 bases between. The CDR3 DNA sequence: TGCAGCGTTGAATTGAGGGGGTCGGGCTACACCTTC. Its protein product is CSVELRGSGYTF. Full variable domain (outside the CDR3, taken from reference TRBV29-1 and TRBJ1-2): SAVISQKPSRDICQRGTSLTIQCQVDSQVTMMFWYRQQPGQSLTLIATANQGSEATYESGFVIDKFPISRPNLTFSTLTVSNMSPEDSSIYLCSVELRGSGYTFGSGTRLTVV.

The chain is built from TRBV4-3 and TRBJ1-6, with D hard to call. The CDR3 is 17 residues long. Germline lookup yields CDR1 LGHNA and CDR2 YSLEER. V lost 0 bases to trimming and J lost 5 bases, with 14 bases between them. In DNA form, the CDR3 reads TGCGCCAGCAGCCAAGATGACACCATGGATAATAATTCACCCCTCCACTTT. Protein product: CASSQDDTMDNNSPLHF.

This clonotype was found a few times. The V and J genes are TRBV13 and TRBJ2-1; TRBD2 matches 8 bases. CDR1 PRHDT and CDR2 FYEKMQ come from the germline V gene (reference sequence). Germline trimming cut 7 bases from V and 2 bases from J; bases unmatched to any gene: 7. This CDR3 is 15 amino acids long. CDR3 protein: CASILRGGPYNEQFF. The CDR3 bases are TGTGCCAGCATCCTCCGGGGGGGCCCCTACAATGAGCAGTTCTTC. Complete variable domain (other parts from reference TRBV13 and TRBJ2-1): AAGVIQSPRHLIKEKRETATLKCYPIPRHDTVYWYQQGPGQDPQFLISFYEKMQSDKGSIPDRFSAQQFSDYHSELNMSSLELGDSALYFCASILRGGPYNEQFFGPGTRLTVL.

The chain is built from TRBV6-6 and TRBJ2-7; D is perhaps TRBD2 (6 bases). The CDR3 sequence is 12 residues long. Trimming removed 7 bases from V and 5 bases from J, with 12 bases in between. Germline V gene lookup returns CDR1 MNHNY and CDR2 SVGAGI (reference sequence). The CDR3 DNA reads as TGTGCCAGCATCAAGGGAGGCCACGAGCAGTACTTC. Its protein is CASIKGGHEQYF.

This chain uses TRBV6-1 with TRBJ1-2; D not certain. CDR1 is MNHNS and CDR2 is SASEGT in the germline V gene. The CDR3 has 12 amino acids. With 2 bases removed from V and 6 bases from J, the gap between germline ends came to 7 bases. The CDR3 protein is CASSEMGNGYTF. The DNA of the CDR3 is TGTGCCAGCAGTGAAATGGGGAATGGCTACACCTTC.

This clonotype was seen only a few times. The J gene is TRBJ1-2, the V gene TRBV7-9; TRBD1 might be the D (6 bases). V was trimmed by 1 base and J by 8 bases, leaving 14 bases between them. The germline V gene encodes CDR1 SEHNR and CDR2 FQNEAQ (reference sequence). The CDR3 totals 14 residues. The CDR3 DNA follows: TGTGCCAGCAGCTTAGATGGGCCAGGGGACGGCTACACCTTC. This translates into CASSLDGPGDGYTF.

This chain joins TRBV27 and TRBJ2-3; D is tentatively TRBD1 or TRBD2 (6 bases each). V lost 6 bases and J lost 5, with 18 bases in between. The CDR3 is 15 amino acids. CDR1 and CDR2 (germline): MNHEY, SMNVEV (reference sequence). Written as DNA, the CDR3 is TGTGCCAGCAGCGCGGGACACCATTCGGGAGATACGCAGTATTTT. This codes for CASSAGHHSGDTQYF.

Only a few counts were recorded for this clonotype. The genes are TRBV20-1 and TRBJ2-1, with 7 bases identical to TRBD2. Trimming took 3 bases from V and 6 from J; bases not matched to a gene: 8. The CDR3 totals 14 residues. Germline CDR1 is DFQATT and CDR2 is SNEGSKA (reference sequence). The CDR3 sequence is CSASYTRGFNEQFF. The CDR3 DNA is TGCAGTGCTAGTTACACGCGGGGGTTCAATGAGCAGTTCTTC.

The V and J genes are TRBV6-2 or TRBV6-3 and TRBJ2-7, with D possibly matching TRBD1 (5 bases). Trimming cost V 10 bases and J 7 bases, with 32 bases left between them. CDR1 is MNHEY and CDR2 is SVGEGT in the germline V gene. This CDR3 has 17 amino acids. CDR3 sequence (DNA): TGTGCCACCCTTTCCCCCTGGGGCCCAAGCTCCTACAATGAGCAGTACTTC. Its translation: CATLSPWGPSSYNEQYF.

The gene calls are TRBV6-6 and TRBJ2-2, with 10 bases aligning to TRBD2. Trimming took 6 bases from V and 3 from J; bases not matched to a gene: 7. There are 16 residues in the CDR3. Germline CDR1 is MNHNY and CDR2 is SVGAGI (reference sequence). CDR3 nucleotides: TGTGCCAGCAGCCTCGCGGGGACTAGCGACACCGGGGAGCTGTTTTTT. Translating it yields CASSLAGTSDTGELFF.

This clonotype was seen a handful of times. The chain is built from TRBV29-1 and TRBJ1-2, with no clear D. This CDR3 is built from 13 residues. V lost 7 bases and J lost 5, with 17 bases in between. Germline CDR1 SQVTM, CDR2 ANQGSEA. Here the CDR3 DNA reads TGCAGCGCCTACGATGGGCGCGGGTATGGCTACACCTTC. Its protein product is CSAYDGRGYGYTF.